This passage covers 14 T cell receptor beta chains from one sample sequenced in a study of T cell repertoires in cytomegalovirus infection. These receptors' targets are unknown. TCRdb analysed the reads with MiXCR anew, one entry per CDR3 protein. The table lists about 360,000 distinct CDR3 sequences, nearly 35% of them singletons. The sequencing here drew on cultured PBMCs, taken from culture after CMV antigen stimulation. The receptors stem from a human donor in good health (CMV status not recorded). Some clones in this sample may be carry-over from other donors' samples.

The chain joins TRBV4-3 to TRBJ2-6; D ambiguous. The CDR3 spans 17 residues. Germline V gives CDR1 LGHNA, CDR2 YSLEER. Trimming removed 0 bases at V and 1 base at J, with 10 bases between. The CDR3 nucleotides are TGCGCCAGCAGCCAAGAACTGGGCCTTTCTGGGGCCAACGTCCTGACTTTC. It translates to CASSQELGLSGANVLTF.

The chain links TRBV28 to TRBJ2-4; D is possibly TRBD1 (7 bases). Trimming removed 2 bases from V and 0 bases from J, with 23 bases in between. In germline, CDR1 is MDHEN, CDR2 SYDVKM. This CDR3 has 20 amino acids. The CDR3 sequence: CASSLGGGQLRVLAKNIQYF. In DNA, the CDR3 is TGTGCCAGCAGTTTAGGAGGGGGCCAACTCCGAGTGTTAGCCAAAAACATTCAGTACTTC. Drawing the rest from reference TRBV28 and TRBJ2-4, the complete variable domain is DVKVTQSSRYLVKRTGEKVFLECVQDMDHENMFWYRQDPGLGLRLIYFSYDVKMKEKGDIPEGYSVSREKKERFSLILESASTNQTSMYLCASSLGGGQLRVLAKNIQYFGAGTRLSVL.

This chain connects TRBV12-3 or TRBV12-4 to TRBJ2-1; D not resolved. The CDR3 is 14 residues long. V lost 2 bases and J lost 7, with 12 bases in between. CDR3 region: CASSLNIGGNEQFF. The DNA for the CDR3 is TGTGCCAGCAGTTTAAACATAGGTGGGAATGAGCAGTTCTTC.

The table lists this clonotype with a few counts. The chain links TRBV7-9 to TRBJ2-7; D ambiguous. Germline lookup yields CDR1 SEHNR and CDR2 FQNEAQ (reference sequence). The CDR3 consists of 14 residues. Trimming left V 2 bases short and J 2 bases short, with 10 bases between. CDR3 sequence: CASSLNRDTYEQYF. The CDR3 DNA reads as TGTGCCAGCAGCTTAAACAGAGATACCTACGAGCAGTACTTC.

This clonotype was detected only a few times. This rearrangement joins TRBV7-2 to TRBJ1-1; 10 nucleotides align to TRBD1. V lost 4 bases, J lost 3 bases, and 5 bases stayed unmatched. The CDR3 is 15 residues long. CDR1 is SGHTA and CDR2 is FQGNSA in the germline V gene. The CDR3 is CASSWTGGRDTEAFF. DNA of the CDR3: TGTGCCAGCAGCTGGACAGGGGGTCGGGACACTGAAGCTTTCTTT.

This clonotype was detected only a few times. The genes are TRBV28 and TRBJ2-7; D gene uncertain. The CDR3 contains 13 residues. The germline V gene encodes CDR1 MDHEN and CDR2 SYDVKM. Trimming pared 7 bases from V and 2 bases from J, leaving 12 bases between. In DNA, the CDR3 is TGTGCCAGCAACCTGGACGGAACCTACGAGCAGTACTTC. It is translated as CASNLDGTYEQYF. The full variable domain, its missing parts supplied by reference TRBV28 and TRBJ2-7, is DVKVTQSSRYLVKRTGEKVFLECVQDMDHENMFWYRQDPGLGLRLIYFSYDVKMKEKGDIPEGYSVSREKKERFSLILESASTNQTSMYLCASNLDGTYEQYFGPGTRLTVT.

The chain uses TRBV5-1 and TRBJ2-5, with D possibly matching TRBD1 (6 bases). CDR1 is SGHRS and CDR2 is YFSETQ in the germline V gene. This CDR3 has 13 residues. V was trimmed by 7 bases and J by 0 bases, leaving 10 bases between them. The CDR3: CASARDNQETQYF. CDR3 nucleotide sequence: TGCGCCAGCGCCCGGGACAACCAAGAGACCCAGTACTTC.

J is TRBJ2-7 and V is TRBV10-3, with 8 bases fitting TRBD2. The germline V gene has CDR1 ENHRY and CDR2 SYGVKD. This CDR3 is 15 amino acids long. The trim removed 10 bases at V and 3 bases at J, leaving 14 bases unmatched. CDR3 residues: CATLRRSGTLYEQYF. The CDR3 DNA is TGTGCCACCTTGCGGCGTAGCGGGACCCTCTACGAGCAGTACTTC.

V gene TRBV6-2 or TRBV6-3 combines with J gene TRBJ2-7; 8 positions agree with TRBD2. CDR1 and CDR2 from the germline V gene are MNHEY and SVGEGT. The CDR3 runs 17 residues. V lost 1 base to trimming and J lost 1 base; unmatched junction nucleotides: 9. The CDR3 here is CASSYFPPGGPSYEQYF. CDR3 sequence (DNA): TGTGCCAGCAGTTACTTTCCCCCGGGAGGGCCGTCCTACGAGCAGTACTTC.

This clonotype was seen at least ten times. The genes are TRBV7-2 and TRBJ1-6; D gene ambiguous. Germline values: CDR1 SGHTA, CDR2 FQGNSA. The germline V and J ends were trimmed by 1 base and 10 bases, with 8 bases remaining between them. The CDR3 sequence is 13 residues long. The CDR3 sequence is CASSLDPGSPLHF. Here the CDR3 DNA reads TGTGCCAGCAGCTTAGATCCTGGGTCACCCCTCCACTTT.

The sample holds a few counts of this clonotype. The chain has TRBV7-9 and TRBJ2-3; D may be TRBD1 (6 bases). The V end was cut by 5 bases, the J end by 5 bases, with 17 bases between. The CDR3 sequence is 15 residues long. Germline V gives CDR1 SEHNR, CDR2 FQNEAQ (reference sequence). The CDR3 coding sequence is TGTGCCAGCAGCGTCTCCGGGACAACGGGAGATACGCAGTATTTT. It codes for CASSVSGTTGDTQYF.

This clonotype was counted only a few times. This sequence joins TRBV10-3 and TRBJ1-2; D is possibly TRBD1 (5 bases). The germline gives CDR1 ENHRY, CDR2 SYGVKD. This CDR3 contains 12 residues. The V end lost 5 bases, the J end lost 6 bases, and 10 bases lay between the germline ends. The CDR3 sequence: CAISPDRDGYTF. The CDR3 nucleotides are TGTGCCATCAGTCCCGACAGAGATGGCTACACCTTC.

The DNA for the CDR3 is TGTGCCAGCAGGAACAGGGGCGGCACTGAAGCTTTCTTT. Translation: CASRNRGGTEAFF. V usage is TRBV6-2 or TRBV6-3 and J usage is TRBJ1-1; TRBD1 aligns across 7 bases. This CDR3 spans 13 amino acids. Germline V lookup: CDR1 MNHEY, CDR2 SVGEGT. The V and J ends lost 6 bases and 4 bases, in that order; junction bases with no gene match: 5.

In this sample, this clonotype turned up a few times. The chain couples TRBV14 to TRBJ2-1, with TRBD2 matching over 9 bases. This CDR3 comprises 16 residues. The V and J ends lost 3 bases and 3 bases, in that order; junction bases with no gene match: 6. Germline V gene lookup returns CDR1 SGHDN and CDR2 FVKESK. The CDR3: CASSQALAGLYNEQFF. The CDR3 DNA reads TGTGCCAGCAGCCAGGCACTAGCGGGCCTCTACAATGAGCAGTTCTTC.